This TCR beta chain is from a study of response to subunit inactivated influenza vaccine. TCRdb re-called the RT-PCR reads through MiXCR, storing one row per CDR3 protein. The data show hundreds of thousands of distinct CDR3 sequences, 11% seen once. This clonotype has just a few counts. The CDR3 is 17 residues long. The ends were cut back, 1 base at V and 0 bases at J, with 15 bases in the middle. Germline lookup yields CDR1 LGHDT and CDR2 YNNKEL (reference sequence). The data were also submitted as part of a second study, on T cells expressing NK-cell markers. That report adds: The authors made TCR beta cDNA libraries by 5'RACE template switching. This switching added a universal primer site and UMIs.

This material consisted of PBMCs from blood, taken on the day of vaccination. This chain links TRBV3-1 with TRBJ1-1; possible D gene TRBD1, 5 bases. The sequence was collected from a man aged 50-60 years who received an inactivated influenza vaccine. The CDR3 spells CASSQGVQGLLNTEAFF. The CDR3 DNA sequence: TGTGCCAGCAGCCAAGGGGTCCAGGGCCTATTGAACACTGAAGCTTTCTTT. Using reference TRBV3-1 and TRBJ1-1 for the parts outside the CDR3, the full variable domain is DTAVSQTPKYLVTQMGNDKSIKCEQNLGHDTMYWYKQDSKKFLKIMFSYNNKELIINETVPNRFSPKSPDKAHLNLHINSLELGDSAVYFCASSQGVQGLLNTEAFFGQGTRLTVV.